This T cell receptor beta chain was observed in a study of blood T cell repertoires in COVID-19. Background on the study: Italy, Spain and the United States were the sources of the convalescent and acute COVID-19 samples. T cells, B-cell-depleted T cells, or PBMCs supplied cDNA or gDNA.

V was shortened by 3 bases and J by 3 bases, with 13 bases between the two germline ends. The germline CDR1 and CDR2 sequences are SGHTS and YDEGEE. This CDR3 contains 14 residues. This clone occurred a few times. Original analysis: Amplification of reference gene primers was used by the study to estimate nucleated cell counts. Profiling relied on immunoSEQ multiplex PCR, and the TCRdb table lists in-frame clones only, not all of them. V and J calls and clone size are given by that table; D and trimming were obtained from the DNA. The table lists 300,000 to 400,000 clones, almost 85% of them singletons, with just over 7% in the top ten.

The receptor was isolated from a human donor in a cohort sampled during active COVID-19. The source material was peripheral blood. The chain links TRBV5-8 to TRBJ2-7; tentatively, D is TRBD1 (6 bases). The chain's CDR3 is CASSSEGGNYEQYF. CDR3 coding DNA: TGTGCCAGCAGCTCCGAAGGGGGAAACTACGAGCAGTACTTC.